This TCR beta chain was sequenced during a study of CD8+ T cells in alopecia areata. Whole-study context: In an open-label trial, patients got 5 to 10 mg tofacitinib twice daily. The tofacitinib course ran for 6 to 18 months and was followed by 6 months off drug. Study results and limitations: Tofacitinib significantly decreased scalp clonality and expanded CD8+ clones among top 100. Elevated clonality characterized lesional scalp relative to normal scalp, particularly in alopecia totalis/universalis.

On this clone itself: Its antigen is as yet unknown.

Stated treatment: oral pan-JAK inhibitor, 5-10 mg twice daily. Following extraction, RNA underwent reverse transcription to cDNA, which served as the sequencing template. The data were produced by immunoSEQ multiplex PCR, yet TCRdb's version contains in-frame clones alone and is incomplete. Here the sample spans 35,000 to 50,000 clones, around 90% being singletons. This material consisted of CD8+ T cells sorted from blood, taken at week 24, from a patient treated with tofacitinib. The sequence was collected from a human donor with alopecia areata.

The DNA for the CDR3 is TGTGCCAGCAGCTTGAGGGGATCGGTTTACGAGCAGTACTTC. It specifies CASSLRGSVYEQYF. The rearrangement uses TRBV5-4 and TRBJ2-7; tentative D call: TRBD1 (5 bases). Germline-derived CDR1 and CDR2 are SGHNT and YYREEE (reference sequence). Trimming left V 1 base short and J 4 bases short, with 12 bases between. This CDR3 has 14 amino acids.